The present TCR beta chain was sequenced within a study of cytomegalovirus exposure and HLA in healthy donors (dated by TCRdb to between 2016 and 2019). Regarding the research as a whole: In an earlier analysis of some 610 of the donors, 276 Gb of sequence data and approximately 100 million unique TCR beta sequences from roughly 180 million T cells were reported. An early release covering over 500 HLA-typed donors comprised roughly 300 gigabases of sequencing data and around 86 million unique TCR sequences. Of the 300 to 450 genotyped donors, about 80% fell in the genetic ancestry cluster associated with self-reported Caucasian donors. The study aimed to test whether cataloging public T cell receptors could reveal signatures of past pathogen exposure. The T cell repertoires of some 670 subjects were profiled by immunosequencing and related to cytomegalovirus serostatus. Along with the roughly 670-subject first cohort, a separate validation cohort of over a hundred different subjects was used. High-throughput TCR immunosequencing, statistical association of individual TCRs with disease status, and machine learning were combined to predict cytomegalovirus infection status. A later analysis re-examined previously published TCR beta repertoires from just over 650 donors and added high-resolution HLA genotyping to investigate patterns of TCR occurrence. In the later analysis, no new phenotypic data were used to find candidate immune exposures; instead, reliance was placed on TCR beta sequences and their occurrence across donors. In an earlier analysis of 550 to 700 of the donors, high-throughput TCR beta sequencing was used to judge whether each TCR beta V gene segment behaved as functional or pseudogenic. Alongside the repertoire data, information on donor age, sex, ethnicity and CMV serostatus was compiled. In a later genetic analysis, genome-wide SNP genotypes for about three fifths of the 666 donors were used, and that subset was treated as a discovery cohort. All discovery cohort repertoires had been generated on a single sequencing platform. Both class I and class II loci were covered by HLA typing, at four-digit resolution. The number of typed donors differed by locus: roughly 629-640 for A, B, C, DRB1 and DQB1; 500 to 550 for DQA1; approximately 600 for DPA1; and some 430 for DPB1. Because of strong linkage in the cohort, roughly five DR-DQ haplotypes were treated as single units for association and clustering. On average, roughly 240,000 unique TCR beta nucleotide sequences were sequenced per donor among a few hundred genotyped donors of the cohort, with about 17% of those sequences being non-productive.

The receptor library was made with the immunoSEQ multiplex PCR assay. For the multiplex PCR, a mixture combining 60 forward primers for TCR Vbeta segments and 13 reverse primers for TCR Jbeta segments was used. A multiplex PCR assay on genomic DNA amplified the CDR3 region of rearranged TCR beta genes. The Illumina HiSeq System was used to sequence the amplified TCR beta libraries as 87-base-pair reads. Per the source publication's procedure: Across the roughly 700 repertoires, a later analysis counted tens of millions of unique TCR beta chains, roughly 11 million of which were shared by at least two donors. Raw reads were error-corrected and collapsed into unique sequences with a nearest-neighbor algorithm that merged closely related sequences to remove PCR and sequencing errors. To assign V, D and J gene segments, CDR3 sequences were aligned to IMGT reference sequences. For a sequence to be retained, a match of at least six nucleotides was required to both a V gene segment and a J gene segment. Rearrangements were classified as productive when the CDR3 lacked stop codons and remained in frame with V and J, and all other rearrangements were classified as non-productive. Following IMGT convention, CDR3 was defined as the stretch from the second conserved V-encoded cysteine to the conserved J-encoded phenylalanine. In an earlier analysis of around 640 of the donors, sequences lacking an unambiguous match to a single V gene segment were excluded. In an earlier analysis of almost 600 of the donors, a V segment was called functional when productive rearrangements were above 56.7%, and segregating when the standard deviation between donors exceeded 5%. A statistical classification framework was built for diagnosing cytomegalovirus status from the catalog of TCR beta chain sequences. In a later analysis, V and J genes were assigned by comparing TCR nucleotide sequences against IMGT/GENE-DB human TR gene sequences. In a later analysis, CDR3 sequences and most-parsimonious VDJ recombination scenarios were assigned using the TCRdist pipeline. A later analysis defined each TCR beta chain by its CDR3 amino acid sequence plus V-gene family, and excluded reads lacking a unique V-gene family. A later analysis removed several hundred highly shared, low-generation-probability nucleotide sequences to deal with suspected cross-contamination and a sequencing artifact. A later analysis calculated a clonal expansion index for each public chain from normalized within-repertoire ranks of inferred template counts. Generation probabilities in a later analysis came from a VDJ recombination model fitted to out-of-frame rearrangements, and those results were checked against IGoR. In a later analysis, TCR-TCR, TCR-HLA and TCR-CMV co-occurrence was scored with hypergeometric tests, and a repertoire-size bias correction was applied to TCR pairs. To estimate false discovery rates, a later analysis permuted the HLA or CMV assignments 20 times. In a later analysis, co-occurring TCRs were grouped using DBSCAN, and TCRdist sequence similarity was added for clustering within HLA-allele-positive subsets. Co-occurrence clustering excluded repertoires with fewer than 30,000 or more than 120,000 public chains, plus five with anomalous nucleotide sharing. The table was pulled from immuneACCESS by TCRdb, which kept in-frame rearrangements only. Such tables lose some clones; where checked, under half of the loss comes from unresolved V genes, and the rest has no known cause. From that table come the V and J calls and clone size; the DNA was used to work out D and trimming. Recorded for this sample are under 150,000 clones; approximately 80% of them occurred a single time. The ten largest make up over 1.5% of the sample.

In total, roughly 710 healthy bone marrow donors made up the cohort. At the time of sampling, every cohort member was nominally healthy, though immune exposures that went unrecorded were likely present. The donor was CMV seronegative and was included in the group of a few hundred seronegative cohort members. Every donor gave a peripheral blood sample, and the peripheral blood mononuclear cells from that sample were used for TCR beta sequencing. Genomic DNA extraction from the blood cell samples was performed with the Qiagen DNeasy Blood Extraction Kit. The study at large found these results: When HLA alleles, especially DR and DQ, strongly co-occurred, TCR associations were difficult to assign to individual alleles. A later analysis found that most CMV-associated TCR beta chains appeared HLA-restricted, with HLA associations seemingly driven largely by CMV exposure. Linkage disequilibrium might explain the correlated functional status among segregating V segments, but an unknown experimental factor could not be excluded. The classifier was reported to diagnose cytomegalovirus status with high specificity and sensitivity in both the original cohort and the validation cohort. In a later genetic analysis, fewer N-insertions in productive TCRs were reported among donors in an Asian-associated ancestry cluster than the approximately 710-donor mean. The authors suggested that the approach could potentially be extended to other disease states and immunological phenotypes. Several of the top co-occurrence clusters appeared to be linked to parvovirus B19, influenza, CMV and Epstein-Barr virus, according to a later analysis. A few of the identified cytomegalovirus-associated TCR beta chains were confirmed in vitro to be specific for cytomegalovirus antigens. An earlier analysis of approximately 530 of the donors showed that most TCR beta V segments appeared in productive rearrangements either about 90% or about 30% of the time, which broadly matched IMGT annotations. Compared with equally common non-associated chains, HLA-associated TCR beta chains in a later analysis were more clonally expanded and had lower generation probabilities. In the study, some 180 TCR beta chains were listed as associated with cytomegalovirus. Across donors, most TCR sequences were observed very rarely, whereas some public TCRs were present in many individuals. A later analysis associated 16,951 TCR beta sequences with specific HLA alleles at a false discovery rate of 0.05. A later genetic analysis associated a missense DCLRE1C variant with V-gene and J-gene trimming of TCR beta chains, and an independent cohort replicated the association. A further reported finding was that TCR beta sequences accurately predicted the HLA-A and HLA-B alleles for most subjects in the first cohort. Because HLA typing was missing for some donors at each locus, association tests included only the typed subset. The 87-base-pair reads could not distinguish some IMGT-functional V segments, including TRBV6-2 and TRBV6-3, so those segments were excluded. Presence/absence analyses assumed roughly uniform sequencing depth across donors, an assumption that may not hold. Because counts were too low, about 18 rarely observed V segments, including chromosome 9 orphons, were left out of the earlier analysis of 587 of the donors. CMV serostatus was the only immune exposure information available for the cohort. A cluster of highly shared sequence variants was judged likely to be a technical artifact of the sequencing pipeline. The cohort was sequenced for TCR beta chains only, and without alpha or paired-chain data the features that could be detected were limited. In a later analysis, TCR association rates were found to vary across HLA loci, with the most associated TCRs seen for DRB1 alleles and the fewest for HLA-C alleles.

Measured from the cysteine to the phenylalanine, the CDR3 is 14 residues long. The sequence is cut down to CDR3 DNA, 42 bases in frame from base 1. The V and J ends are trimmed by 7 bases and 0 bases, leaving 9 bases between them. The CDR1 and CDR2 encoded by the germline V gene are MDHEN and SYDVKM. Concerning this clone itself: Its recognized antigen is unknown. Base qualities were left out, and no much larger clone turns up one base away.

The rearranged segments are TRBV28 and TRBJ2-2; TRBD2 is possibly the D segment (5 matching bases). This receptor was identified in a woman between 35 and 50 years old in good health and CMV-seronegative. Sequencing was done on a sample of PBMCs. The CDR3 protein sequence reads: CASIGVTNTGELFF. In nucleotides, the sequence is TGTGCCAGCATCGGGGTGACGAACACCGGGGAGCTGTTTTTT.